The next 3 T cell receptor beta chains were all read from a single sample in a study of T cells after yellow fever vaccination. TCRdb re-called the 5' RACE reads with MiXCR, one entry per CDR3 protein. The sample lists under 55,000 distinct CDR3 sequences; almost 7% were seen once. The input for sequencing was CD8+ T cells not binding an NS4B(214-222) dextramer, sorted from PBMCs, taken 45 days after the yellow fever booster vaccination. All receptors derive from a man aged 30-40 years who received the YFV17D yellow fever vaccine.

This clonotype was recorded a few times. This chain connects TRBV23-1 to TRBJ2-7; 10 bases align to TRBD2. TRBV23-1 counts as an open reading frame of uncertain function. V gave up 11 bases and J gave up 3 bases; unmatched junction bases: 7. There are 13 residues in the CDR3. In nucleotides, the CDR3 is TGCGCCCCCCCGCGGACTAGCGGCTACGAGCAGTACTTC. It encodes CAPPRTSGYEQYF.

This clonotype has ten or more counts. This sequence joins TRBV15 and TRBJ2-7; D gene ambiguous. CDR1 and CDR2 from the germline V gene are LNHNV and YYDKDF (reference sequence). The CDR3 loop spans 13 amino acids. The V gene lost 3 bases and the J gene lost 3 bases, with 9 bases spanning the gap. CDR3 sequence reads: CATSSKIVYEQYF. The CDR3, as DNA: TGTGCCACCAGCAGCAAGATTGTCTACGAGCAGTACTTC.

The sample holds many counts of this clonotype. V usage is TRBV6-5 and J usage is TRBJ1-2; no definite D call. There are 14 residues in the CDR3. Germline V CDR1 and CDR2: MNHEY, SVGAGI. Between the trimmed V and J ends, which lost 6 bases and 8 bases, there was a span of 19 bases. CDR3 bases: TGTGCCAGCAGCGGGATGGCTGGGCCCTGGGGCTACACCTTC. As protein: CASSGMAGPWGYTF.